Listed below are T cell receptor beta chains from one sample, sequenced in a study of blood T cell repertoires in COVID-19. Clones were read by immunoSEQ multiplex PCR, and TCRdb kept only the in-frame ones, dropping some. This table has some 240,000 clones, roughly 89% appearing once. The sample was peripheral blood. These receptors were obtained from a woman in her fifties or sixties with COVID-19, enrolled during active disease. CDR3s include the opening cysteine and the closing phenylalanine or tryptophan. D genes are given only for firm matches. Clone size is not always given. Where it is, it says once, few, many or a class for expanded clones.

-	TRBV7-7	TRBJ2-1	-	CASSLARWSGGVSYNEQFF	TGTGCTAGCAGCTTAGCCCGATGGAGTGGCGGAGTCTCCTACAATGAGCAGTTCTTC
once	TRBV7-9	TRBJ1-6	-	CASSADSYNSPLHF	TGTGCCAGCAGCGCGGACAGTTATAATTCACCCCTCCACTTT
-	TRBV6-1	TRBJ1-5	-	CASSEGLLLYSNQPQHF	TGTGCCAGCAGTGAGGGCCTTCTACTTTATAGCAATCAGCCCCAGCATTTT
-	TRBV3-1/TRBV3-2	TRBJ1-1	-	CASSQGGTEAFF	TGTGCCAGCAGCCAAGGAGGCACTGAAGCTTTCTTT
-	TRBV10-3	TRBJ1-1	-	CAISGTENKNTEAFF	TGTGCCATCAGCGGTACCGAGAATAAGAACACTGAAGCTTTCTTT
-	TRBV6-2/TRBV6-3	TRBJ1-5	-	CASSYSGGADQPQHF	TGTGCCAGCAGTTACTCTGGCGGGGCAGACCAGCCCCAGCATTTT
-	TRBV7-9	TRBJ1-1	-	CASSLGGWEAFF	TGTGCCAGCAGCTTAGGAGGGTGGGAAGCTTTCTTT
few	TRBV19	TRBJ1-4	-	CASSNRGTYEKLFF	TGTGCCAGTAGTAATAGGGGGACCTATGAAAAACTGTTTTTT
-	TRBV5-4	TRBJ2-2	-	CASSLSSHTGELFF	TGTGCCAGCAGCTTAAGTAGTCACACCGGGGAGCTGTTTTTT
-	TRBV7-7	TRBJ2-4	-	CASSLVVRPPAKNIQYF	TGTGCTAGCAGCTTAGTGGTGAGGCCCCCGGCCAAAAACATTCAGTACTTC
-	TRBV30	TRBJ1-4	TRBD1	CAWSVRWDSFPTNEKLFF	TGTGCCTGGAGTGTACGATGGGACAGCTTTCCGACTAATGAAAAACTGTTTTTT
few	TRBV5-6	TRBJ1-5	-	CASSLGARDNQPQHF	TGTGCCAGCAGCTTGGGGGCCAGGGACAATCAGCCCCAGCATTTT
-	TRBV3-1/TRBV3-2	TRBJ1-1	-	CASAGATEAFF	TGTGCCAGCGCAGGTGCCACTGAAGCTTTCTTT
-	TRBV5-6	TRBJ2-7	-	CASSRTNSLYEQYF	TGTGCCAGCAGCAGGACAAATAGTCTCTACGAGCAGTACTTC
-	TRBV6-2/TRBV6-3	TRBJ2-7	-	CASSSRDTGTYEQYF	TGTGCCAGCAGTAGCCGGGACACGGGAACCTACGAGCAGTACTTC
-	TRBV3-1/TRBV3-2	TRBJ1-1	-	CASRRGTYEAFF	TGTGCCAGCAGACGCGGGACCTATGAAGCTTTCTTT
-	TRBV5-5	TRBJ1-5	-	CASSLGRPGDQPQHF	TGTGCCAGCAGCTTGGGCCGGCCGGGGGATCAGCCCCAGCATTTT
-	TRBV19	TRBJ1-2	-	CARVGSWGEGYTF	TGTGCCCGGGTGGGGTCCTGGGGGGAGGGCTACACCTTC
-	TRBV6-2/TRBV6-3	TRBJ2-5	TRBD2	CASSRPGTSGGGTQETQYF	TGTGCCAGCAGCCGACCCGGGACTAGCGGGGGGGGGACCCAAGAGACCCAGTACTTC
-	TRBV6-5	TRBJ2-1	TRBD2	CASTRAGDYNEQFF	TGTGCCAGCACCAGAGCGGGGGACTACAATGAGCAGTTCTTC
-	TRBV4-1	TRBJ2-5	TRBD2	CASSQDPTQRGVLQETQYF	TGCGCCAGCAGCCAAGATCCCACCCAGCGGGGGGTCCTCCAAGAGACCCAGTACTTC
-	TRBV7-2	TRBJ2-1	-	CASSLVGLNEQFF	TGTGCCAGCAGCTTAGTCGGTCTGAATGAGCAGTTCTTC
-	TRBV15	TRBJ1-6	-	CATSREFRDSPLHF	TGTGCCACCAGCAGAGAATTCAGGGATTCACCCCTCCACTTT
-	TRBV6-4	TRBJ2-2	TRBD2	CASSDSGLARAGELFF	TGTGCCAGCAGTGACTCTGGACTAGCGAGAGCCGGGGAGCTGTTTTTT
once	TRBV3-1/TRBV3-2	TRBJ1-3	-	CASSQGGSSRGNTIYF	TGTGCCAGCAGCCAAGGCGGGAGTAGCCGTGGAAACACCATATATTTT
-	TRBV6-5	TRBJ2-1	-	CASSYPGSYNEQFF	TGTGCCAGCAGTTACCCAGGGTCCTACAATGAGCAGTTCTTC
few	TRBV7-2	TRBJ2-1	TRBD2	CASSLVRLAVYNEQFF	TGTGCCAGCAGCTTAGTACGACTAGCGGTATACAATGAGCAGTTCTTC
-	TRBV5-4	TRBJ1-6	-	CASSAQQGYNSPLHF	TGTGCCAGCAGCGCACAACAGGGCTATAATTCACCCCTCCACTTT
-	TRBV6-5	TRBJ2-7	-	CASSPQQGPAYEQYF	TGTGCCAGCAGCCCCCAGCAGGGGCCTGCCTACGAGCAGTACTTC
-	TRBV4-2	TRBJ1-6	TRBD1	CASSQGRGTGVKSPLHF	TGTGCCAGCAGCCAAGGGAGGGGGACAGGGGTAAAATCACCCCTCCACTTT
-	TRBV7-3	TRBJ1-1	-	CASSLGRATEAFF	TGTGCCAGCAGCTTAGGGAGGGCCACTGAAGCTTTCTTT
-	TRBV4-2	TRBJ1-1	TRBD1	CASSQEGQPNTEAFF	TGTGCCAGCAGCCAGGAGGGACAGCCGAACACTGAAGCTTTCTTT
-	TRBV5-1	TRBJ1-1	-	CASSSGTGMNTEAFF	TGCGCCAGCAGCTCTGGGACTGGGATGAACACTGAAGCTTTCTTT
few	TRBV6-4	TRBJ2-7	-	CASSDFPGNEQYF	TGTGCCAGCAGTGACTTTCCGGGGAACGAGCAGTACTTC
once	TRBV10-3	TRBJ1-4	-	CAISAHGPEGSEKLFF	TGTGCCATCAGCGCTCATGGCCCCGAGGGAAGTGAAAAACTGTTTTTT
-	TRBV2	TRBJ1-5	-	CASSRGGEPQHF	TGTGCCAGCAGCAGGGGAGGGGAGCCCCAGCATTTT
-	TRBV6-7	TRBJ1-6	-	CASSPVCGGAINSPLHF	TGTGCCAGCAGCCCCGTTTGTGGGGGGGCGATTAATTCACCCCTCCACTTT
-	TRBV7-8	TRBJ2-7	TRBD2	CASSLTRTSGGAIHF	TGTGCCAGCAGCTTAACCCGGACTAGCGGGGGGGCGATCCACTTC
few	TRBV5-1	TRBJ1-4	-	CASSSGAANEKLFF	TGCGCCAGCAGCTCGGGAGCGGCTAATGAAAAACTGTTTTTT
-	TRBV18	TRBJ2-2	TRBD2	CASSPTLAGSNTGELFF	TGTGCCAGCTCACCGACACTAGCGGGATCGAACACCGGGGAGCTGTTTTTT
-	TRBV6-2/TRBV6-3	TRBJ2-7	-	CASSYTENYEQYF	TGTGCCAGCAGTTACACAGAGAACTACGAGCAGTACTTC
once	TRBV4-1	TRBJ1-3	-	CASSQVTGSGNTIYF	TGCGCCAGCAGCCAAGTAACGGGGTCGGGAAACACCATATATTTT
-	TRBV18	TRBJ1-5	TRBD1	CASSPAGTGNNQPQHF	TGTGCCAGCTCACCCGCCGGGACAGGAAACAATCAGCCCCAGCATTTT
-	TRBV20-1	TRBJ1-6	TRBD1	CSASGPTGNSPLHF	TGCAGTGCTAGTGGGCCGACAGGGAATTCACCCCTCCACTTT